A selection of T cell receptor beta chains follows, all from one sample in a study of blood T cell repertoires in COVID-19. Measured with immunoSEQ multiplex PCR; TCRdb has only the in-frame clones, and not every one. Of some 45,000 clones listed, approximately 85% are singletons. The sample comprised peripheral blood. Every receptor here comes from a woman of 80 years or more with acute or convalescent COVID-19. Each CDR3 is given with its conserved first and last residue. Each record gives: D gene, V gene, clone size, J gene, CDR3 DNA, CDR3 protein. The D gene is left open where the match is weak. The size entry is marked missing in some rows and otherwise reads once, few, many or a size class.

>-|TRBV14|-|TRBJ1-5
TGTGCCAGCAGCCAAGCCCCAGGGCTGCCCCAGCATTTT
CASSQAPGLPQHF
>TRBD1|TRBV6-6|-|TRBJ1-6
TGTGCCAGCAGGGAAGGCAGGGGGCAACGATCACCCCTCCACTTT
CASREGRGQRSPLHF
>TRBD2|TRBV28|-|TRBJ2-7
TGTGCCAGCAGTTTGAGGCGGGGGAGAACGGGCGAGCAGTACTTC
CASSLRRGRTGEQYF
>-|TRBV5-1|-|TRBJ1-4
TGCGCCAGCAGCTTGGGGGGAGGGCACGAAAAACTGTTTTTT
CASSLGGGHEKLFF
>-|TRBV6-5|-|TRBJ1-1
TGTGCCAGCAGTTCACGACAGGAATTGAACACTGAAGCTTTCTTT
CASSSRQELNTEAFF
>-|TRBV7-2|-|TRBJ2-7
TGTGCCAGCAGCCGCACCAGGGGAGCAGAAGAGCAGTACTTC
CASSRTRGAEEQYF
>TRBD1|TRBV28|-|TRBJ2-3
TGTGCCAGCAGTGCCGGAGGGGGACAGGGGATTATAGATACGCAGTATTTT
CASSAGGGQGIIDTQYF
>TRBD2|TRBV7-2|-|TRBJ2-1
TGTGCCAGCAGCTTCGGGACTAGCGGAGCCCACAATGAGCAGTTCTTC
CASSFGTSGAHNEQFF
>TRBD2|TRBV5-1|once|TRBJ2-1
TGCGCCAGCAGCTCTAGACTAGCGGGGAACAATGAGCAGTTCTTC
CASSSRLAGNNEQFF
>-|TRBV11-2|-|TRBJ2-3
TGTGCCAGCAGCTTCTCTAGCACAGATACGCAGTATTTT
CASSFSSTDTQYF
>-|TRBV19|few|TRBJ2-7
TGTGCCAGTAGTATAGTTCTGGGAGCCGAGCAGTACTTC
CASSIVLGAEQYF
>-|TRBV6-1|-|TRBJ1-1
TGTGCCAGCAGTGAAATCCAGGGTGTTTTTCTGACCACTGAAGCTTTCTTT
CASSEIQGVFLTTEAFF
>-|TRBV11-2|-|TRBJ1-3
TGTGCCAGCAGCTTAGACAGGGGAAACACCATATATTTT
CASSLDRGNTIYF
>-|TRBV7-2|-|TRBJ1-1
TGTGCCAGCAGCTTAGGTGCGGCCACTGAAGCTTTCTTT
CASSLGAATEAFF
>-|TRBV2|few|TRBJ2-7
TGTGCCAGCAGTGAAAGTAAGGAGCTGTACGAGCAGTACTTC
CASSESKELYEQYF
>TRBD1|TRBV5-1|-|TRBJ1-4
TGCGCCAGCAGCCCCGGGACAGGGGCTCCAAATGAAAAACTGTTTTTT
CASSPGTGAPNEKLFF
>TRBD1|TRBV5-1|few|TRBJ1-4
TGCGCCAGCAGCTTGGGTGGACAGGGTCAGGAAAAACTGTTTTTT
CASSLGGQGQEKLFF
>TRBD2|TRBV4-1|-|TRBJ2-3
TGCGCCAGCAGCCAACCGGGACTAGGGGTTGGCACAGATACGCAGTATTTT
CASSQPGLGVGTDTQYF
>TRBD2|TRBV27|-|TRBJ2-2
TGTGCCCGCGGGGGGGTGGGAGGACCTTTGAACACCGGGGAGCTGTTTTTT
CARGGVGGPLNTGELFF
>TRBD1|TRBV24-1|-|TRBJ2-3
TGTGCCACCAGTGATACGGGACAGGGAGGCACAGATACGCAGTATTTT
CATSDTGQGGTDTQYF
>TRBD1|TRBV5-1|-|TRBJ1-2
TGCGCCAGCAGCCCGCAGATGACAGGGGGTGGTGGCTACACCTTC
CASSPQMTGGGGYTF
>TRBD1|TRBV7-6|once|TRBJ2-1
TGTGCCAGCAGCTTTGGACAGGGGGGATTGTTCTTC
CASSFGQGGLFF
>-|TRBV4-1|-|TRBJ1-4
TGCGCCAGCAGCCATCTGGCAGGGCGAAAACTGTTTTTT
CASSHLAGRKLFF
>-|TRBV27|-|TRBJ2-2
TGTGCCACTTCACAGGGTGCAGGGACCGGGGAGCTGTTTTTT
CATSQGAGTGELFF
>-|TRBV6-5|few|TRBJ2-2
TGTGCCAGCAGCCTAGGACTCGCAAGGTCCGGGGAGCTGTTTTTT
CASSLGLARSGELFF
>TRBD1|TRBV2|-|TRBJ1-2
TGTGCCAGCATGAAGGGACAGTCCGTATTTGGCTACACCTTC
CASMKGQSVFGYTF
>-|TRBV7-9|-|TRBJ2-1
TGTGCCAGCAGCCGGAGCTCCTACAATGAGCAGTTCTTC
CASSRSSYNEQFF
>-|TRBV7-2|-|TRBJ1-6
TGTGCCAGCAGCCTGGGAGCCCTTGAACCCCTCCACTTT
CASSLGALEPLHF
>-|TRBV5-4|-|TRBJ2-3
TGTGCCAGCAGCAGAGGACAAACTAGCACAGATACGCAGTATTTT
CASSRGQTSTDTQYF
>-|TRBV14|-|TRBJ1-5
TGTGCCAGCAGCCAAGCAGGCAATCAGCCCCAGCATTTT
CASSQAGNQPQHF
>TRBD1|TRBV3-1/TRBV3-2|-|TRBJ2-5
TGTGCCAGCAGCCATAACAGGGGACCCCAAGAGACCCAGTACTTC
CASSHNRGPQETQYF
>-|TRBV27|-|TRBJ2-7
TGTGCCAGCAGTTTACTTGGGCGTCCGGAAGAGCAGTACTTC
CASSLLGRPEEQYF
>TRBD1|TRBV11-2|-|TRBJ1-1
TGTGCCAGCAGCTGGGGGACAGGACTGAACACTGAAGCTTTCTTT
CASSWGTGLNTEAFF
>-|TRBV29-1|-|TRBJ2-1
TGCAGCGTTGACCGTACTAGCACGGTTTCGGATGAGCAGTTCTTC
CSVDRTSTVSDEQFF
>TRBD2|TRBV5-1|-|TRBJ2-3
TGCGCCAGCAGCTTGGGCGGGAGGTCCACAGATACGCAGTATTTT
CASSLGGRSTDTQYF
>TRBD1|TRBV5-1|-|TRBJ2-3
TGCGCCAGCCGCGGACAGGACACAGATACGCAGTATTTT
CASRGQDTDTQYF
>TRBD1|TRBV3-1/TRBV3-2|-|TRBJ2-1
TGTGCCAGCAGCCAACTGACAGGGACCGGGTCCAATGAGCAGTTCTTC
CASSQLTGTGSNEQFF